The source of this T cell receptor (beta chain) is a study of neurological immune-mediated disorders. Study results and limitations: No expanded-clone CDR3 amino acid sequence recurred across subjects, suggesting private TCR-beta repertoires. HTLV-1-associated myelopathy showed the most TCR clonal expansion; multiple sclerosis the least, below healthy controls.

A remark on this clonotype: Antigen specificity is unknown.

The CDR3 is made up of 19 amino acids. V shed 5 bases, J shed 4 bases, and the junction held 18 bases outside the gene matches. Germline V gene lookup returns CDR1 SGHVS and CDR2 FNYEAQ. Template-switch 5'RACE cDNA synthesis added a 10-nucleotide unique molecular identifier. Over 170 million TCR-beta sequences (from 15-18 subjects) were yielded by each sequencing run. TCRdb ran MiXCR on the 5' RACE reads and lists one entry per CDR3 protein. The profile shows approximately 29,000 distinct CDR3 sequences, 12% of them singletons. What was sequenced was PBMCs. The V gene is TRBV7-6, the J gene TRBJ1-1; TRBD1 agrees at 11 bases. This TCR was recovered from a man aged 60 to 69 in good health. Written as DNA, the CDR3 is TGTGCCAGCAGCCTAGGGGGGTCGGGACAGGGGGTATGGGTCACTGAAGCTTTCTTT. Its translation is CASSLGGSGQGVWVTEAFF.